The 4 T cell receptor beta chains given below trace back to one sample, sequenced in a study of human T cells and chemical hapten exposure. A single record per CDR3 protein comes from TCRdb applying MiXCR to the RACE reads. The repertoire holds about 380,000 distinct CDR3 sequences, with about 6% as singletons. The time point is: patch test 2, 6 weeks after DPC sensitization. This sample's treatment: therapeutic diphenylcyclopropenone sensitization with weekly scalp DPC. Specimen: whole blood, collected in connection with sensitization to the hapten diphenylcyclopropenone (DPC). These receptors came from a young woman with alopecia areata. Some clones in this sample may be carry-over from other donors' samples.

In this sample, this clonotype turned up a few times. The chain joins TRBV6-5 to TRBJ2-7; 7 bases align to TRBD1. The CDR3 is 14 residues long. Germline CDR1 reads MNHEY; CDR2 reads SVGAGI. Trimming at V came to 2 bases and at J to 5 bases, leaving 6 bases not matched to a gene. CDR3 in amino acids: CASSYITGADEQYF. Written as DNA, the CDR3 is TGTGCCAGCAGTTACATCACAGGGGCAGACGAGCAGTACTTC.

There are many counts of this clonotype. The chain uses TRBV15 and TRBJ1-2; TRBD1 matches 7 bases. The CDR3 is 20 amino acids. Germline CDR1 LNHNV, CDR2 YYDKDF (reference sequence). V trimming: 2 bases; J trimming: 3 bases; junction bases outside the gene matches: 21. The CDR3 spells CATSRNSKIRDSKIYYGYTF. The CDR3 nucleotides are TGTGCCACCAGCAGAAATTCGAAAATCAGGGACAGTAAAATATACTATGGCTACACCTTC.

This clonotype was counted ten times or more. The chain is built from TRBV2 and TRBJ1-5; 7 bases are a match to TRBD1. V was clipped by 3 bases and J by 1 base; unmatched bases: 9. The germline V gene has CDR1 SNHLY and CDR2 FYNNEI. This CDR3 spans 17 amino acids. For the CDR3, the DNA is TGTGCCAGCAGTGATCGCCTAGGGGGCGAGAGCAATCAGCCCCAGCATTTT. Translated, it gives CASSDRLGGESNQPQHF. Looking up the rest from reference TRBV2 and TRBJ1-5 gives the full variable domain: EPEVTQTPSHQVTQMGQEVILRCVPISNHLYFYWYRQILGQKVEFLVSFYNNEISEKSEIFDDQFSVERPDGSNFTLKIRSTKLEDSAMYFCASSDRLGGESNQPQHFGDGTRLSIL.

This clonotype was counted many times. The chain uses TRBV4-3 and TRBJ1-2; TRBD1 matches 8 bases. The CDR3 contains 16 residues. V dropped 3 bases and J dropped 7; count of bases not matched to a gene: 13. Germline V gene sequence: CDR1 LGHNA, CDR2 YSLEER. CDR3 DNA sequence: TGCGCCAGCAGCCAGCTACAACAGGGGGTGGCGGTTGGCTACACCTTC. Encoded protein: CASSQLQQGVAVGYTF.